This TCR beta chain emerged from a study of blood T cells in healthy people across ages. Around 10 milliliters of peripheral blood were drawn from each donor. To note about this clonotype: The antigen is undetermined.

General study results and limits: Among long-lived donors, naive CD4+ cells were more numerous and diversity higher than in aged donors.

Germline CDR1 reads MNHNS; CDR2 reads SASEGT. This CDR3 is 15 amino acids long. Between the trimmed V and J ends, which lost 4 bases and 2 bases, there was a span of 12 bases. A second PCR of roughly 7 to 11 cycles used a sample-barcoded 5' primer and a J-beta primer mix. A minimum of 2.5 million CDR3-containing paired-end reads was obtained for each sample. In TCRdb, the 5' RACE reads were re-called with MiXCR into one record per CDR3 protein. This table holds some 710,000 distinct CDR3 sequences, around a fifth found once. This TCR was recovered from a man aged 70 or older in good health. V usage is TRBV6-1 and J usage is TRBJ2-1; D unclear. The sample comprised blood. The CDR3 sequence: CASSALDGAYNEQFF. The DNA of the CDR3 is TGTGCCAGCAGTGCACTGGACGGAGCCTACAATGAGCAGTTCTTC.